This T cell receptor beta chain derives from a study of T cells in Graves' hyperthyroidism and ophthalmopathy. General observations from the study: Ophthalmopathy and stable hyperthyroidism were separated by a 13 V-J model.

RNA transcripts provided the source from which TCR beta CDR3 regions were amplified. HTBI primers were the set used in a first-round RT-PCR of the TCR CDR3. TCRdb reprocessed the multiplex PCR reads via MiXCR and lists one record per CDR3 protein. The table has around 600,000 distinct CDR3 sequences, more than 13% seen once. Those patients with uncontrolled infection, other autoimmune disease, pregnancy or lactation were excluded. Fresh peripheral blood, around 11 ml of it, supplied the PBMCs. V was clipped by 7 bases and J by 2 bases; unmatched bases: 16. Looked up from germline, CDR1 is SGHVS and CDR2 is FQNEAQ. The CDR3 extends over 18 amino acids. This clonotype has at least ten counts. Its antigen is not identified.

The material sequenced was blood. V gene TRBV7-8 combines with J gene TRBJ2-3; 9 bases match TRBD2. The sequence was collected from a young woman with Graves' ophthalmopathy. CDR3: CASTQRGGRAPYTDTQYF. Here the CDR3 DNA reads TGTGCCAGCACCCAGAGGGGCGGGAGGGCCCCCTACACAGATACGCAGTATTTT.